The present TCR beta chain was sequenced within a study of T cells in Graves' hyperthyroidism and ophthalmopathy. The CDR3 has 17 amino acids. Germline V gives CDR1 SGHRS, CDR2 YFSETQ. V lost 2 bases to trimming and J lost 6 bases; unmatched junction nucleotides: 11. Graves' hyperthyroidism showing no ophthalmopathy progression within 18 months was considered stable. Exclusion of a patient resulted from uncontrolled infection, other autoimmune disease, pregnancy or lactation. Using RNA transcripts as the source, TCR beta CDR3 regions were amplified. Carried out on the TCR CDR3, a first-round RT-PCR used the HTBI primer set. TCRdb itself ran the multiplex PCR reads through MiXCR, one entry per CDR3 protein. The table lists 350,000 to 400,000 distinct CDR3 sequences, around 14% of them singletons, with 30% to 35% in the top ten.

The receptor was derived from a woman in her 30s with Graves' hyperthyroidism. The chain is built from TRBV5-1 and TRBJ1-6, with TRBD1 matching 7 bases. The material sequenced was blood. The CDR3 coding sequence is TGCGCCAGCAGCTTAAGCCTGAGGACAGGAGCTAATTCACCCCTCCACTTT. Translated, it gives CASSLSLRTGANSPLHF.